One and the same sample provided the 8 T cell receptor beta chains below, sequenced in a study of breast tumors, draining lymph nodes, adjacent tissues. Samples came from axillary lymph nodes draining the breast cancer. Using its own MiXCR run on the multiplex PCR reads, TCRdb lists one record per CDR3 protein. In the table there are about 150,000 distinct CDR3 sequences, roughly 33% of which are singletons. The sequenced sample consisted of axillary lymph node tissue. The source of these receptors is a female donor with breast cancer. Some clones in this sample may be carry-over from other donors' samples.

DNA for the CDR3: TGTGCCAGCAGTTACTCAGGGGGCCTTTCACCCCTCCACTTT. It specifies CASSYSGGLSPLHF. The chain couples TRBV6-5 to TRBJ1-6, with 7 bases aligning to TRBD1. The V and J ends lost 0 bases and 9 bases, in that order; junction bases with no gene match: 2. The CDR3 spans 14 residues. Per germline, CDR1 MNHEY and CDR2 SVGAGI.

This clonotype was counted many times. The chain uses TRBV7-2 and TRBJ1-6; D call uncertain. The V and J ends lost 7 bases and 6 bases respectively, with 13 bases between them. The CDR3 runs to 14 residues. Germline CDR1 reads SGHTA; CDR2 reads FQGNSA. The CDR3: CASTTFGANSPLHF. Here the CDR3 DNA reads TGTGCCAGCACCACCTTCGGAGCTAATTCACCCCTCCACTTT.

Details on this clonotype: A clone one base away is much larger, so this may be a read error. The J gene is TRBJ2-7, the V gene TRBV6-6; D uncertain. Germline V gene lookup returns CDR1 MNHNY and CDR2 SVGAGI (reference sequence). This CDR3 contains 13 residues. The CDR3: CASSPGRYYGQYV. Here the CDR3 DNA reads TGTGCCAGCAGTCCAGGACGGTACTACGGGCAGTACGTC.

This clonotype was seen many times. The rearrangement links TRBV14 to TRBJ2-7; the D is unclear. V gave up 1 base and J gave up 6 bases, with 10 bases separating them. Germline values: CDR1 SGHDN, CDR2 FVKESK. The CDR3 contains 13 residues. The CDR3 DNA sequence: TGTGCCAGCAGCCAAGCCCTCGCAACCGAGCAGTACTTC. Translated, it gives CASSQALATEQYF.

This clonotype has a count of ten or more. The V call is TRBV7-2, the J call TRBJ2-3; D is unclear. V lost 5 bases and J lost 2, with 8 bases in between. The CDR3 is 13 residues long. The germline V gene has CDR1 SGHTA and CDR2 FQGNSA. This CDR3 reads CASSTPDTDTQYF. CDR3 bases: TGTGCCAGCAGCACCCCGGACACAGATACGCAGTATTTT.

On this clonotype itself: A much more abundant neighbour one base away suggests this may be a read error. This CDR3 fails to terminate in the conserved phenylalanine or tryptophan, so it likely reflects a read error. The chain links TRBV6-2 or TRBV6-3 to TRBJ1-2; D unresolved. Per the germline V gene, CDR1 is MNHEY and CDR2 is SVGEGT. Deletions cut 3 bases from V and 4 bases from J, with 12 bases between. This CDR3 spans 14 amino acids. The CDR3 region is CASSYGGSVYGYTY. The CDR3, as DNA: TGTGCCAGCAGTTATGGTGGGTCGGTCTATGGCTACACCTAC.

This clonotype was counted only a few times. This could be a read error, since a much larger clone is one nucleotide away. This chain connects TRBV27 to TRBJ2-7, with TRBD1 identical over 9 bases. Germline V CDR1 and CDR2: MNHEY, SMNVEV (reference sequence). This CDR3 spans 15 amino acids. V lost 2 bases, J lost 5 bases, and 7 bases stayed unmatched. Here the CDR3 DNA reads TGTGCCAGCAGTTTAGTAGGACAGGGGAACGACGAGCAGTACTTC. This translates into CASSLVGQGNDEQYF.

This clonotype was seen more than once but under ten times. This CDR3 reads CASSLDGGKLYGYTF. CDR3 nucleotides: TGTGCCAGCAGCTTGGATGGGGGAAAGCTCTATGGCTACACCTTC. The V call is TRBV5-8, the J call TRBJ1-2; D perhaps matches TRBD1 (5 bases). The germline V gene encodes CDR1 SGHTS and CDR2 YDEGEE. Trimming pared 0 bases from V and 4 bases from J, leaving 13 bases between. This CDR3 is 15 amino acids long.